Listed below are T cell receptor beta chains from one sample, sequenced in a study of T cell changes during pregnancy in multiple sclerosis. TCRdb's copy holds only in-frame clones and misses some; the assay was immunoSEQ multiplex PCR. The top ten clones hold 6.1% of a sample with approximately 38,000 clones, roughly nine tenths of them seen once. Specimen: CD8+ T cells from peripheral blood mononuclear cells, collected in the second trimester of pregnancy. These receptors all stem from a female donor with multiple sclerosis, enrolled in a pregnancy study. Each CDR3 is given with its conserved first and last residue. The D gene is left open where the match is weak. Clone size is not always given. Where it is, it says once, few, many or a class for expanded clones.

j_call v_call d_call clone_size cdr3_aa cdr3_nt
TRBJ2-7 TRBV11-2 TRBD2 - CASETGGLGEQYF TGTGCCAGTGAGACGGGGGGGCTTGGGGAGCAGTACTTC
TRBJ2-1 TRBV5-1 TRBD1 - CASSFSRGLNEQFF TGCGCCAGCAGCTTTTCCAGGGGGTTGAATGAGCAGTTCTTC
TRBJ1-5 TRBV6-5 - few CASSKRGSLWPQHF TGTGCCAGCAGTAAAAGGGGCAGCCTATGGCCCCAGCATTTT
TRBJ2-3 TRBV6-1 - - CASSEGGGPSTDTQYF TGTGCCAGCAGTGAAGGTGGTGGGCCTAGCACAGATACGCAGTATTTT
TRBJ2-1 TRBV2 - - CASTSGVGVYNEQFF TGTGCCAGCACGTCCGGGGTAGGAGTTTACAATGAGCAGTTCTTC
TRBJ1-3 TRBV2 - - CASSGGSGNTIYF TGTGCCAGCAGTGGAGGATCTGGAAACACCATATATTTT
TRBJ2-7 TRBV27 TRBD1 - CASSFGTGVEQYF TGTGCCAGCAGTTTCGGGACAGGTGTTGAGCAGTACTTC
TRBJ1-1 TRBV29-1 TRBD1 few CSVEDNDRGNTEAFF TGCAGCGTTGAAGACAATGACAGGGGGAACACTGAAGCTTTCTTT
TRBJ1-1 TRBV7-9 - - CASSSTTGNTEAFF TGTGCCAGCAGCTCAACGACGGGGAACACTGAAGCTTTCTTT
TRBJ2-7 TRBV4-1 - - CASSQDPLAFSYEQYF TGCGCCAGCAGCCAAGATCCGCTAGCGTTCTCCTACGAGCAGTACTTC
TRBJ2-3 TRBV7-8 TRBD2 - CASSLGGTSSTDTQYF TGTGCCAGCAGCTTAGGCGGGACTAGTAGCACAGATACGCAGTATTTT
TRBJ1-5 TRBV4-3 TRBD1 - CASSQDQDRGNQPQHF TGCGCCAGCAGCCAAGATCAGGACAGGGGTAATCAGCCCCAGCATTTT
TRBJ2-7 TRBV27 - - CASSFGGSSYEQYF TGTGCCAGCAGTTTCGGCGGTAGCTCCTACGAGCAGTACTTC
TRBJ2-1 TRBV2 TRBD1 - CASSLETGVNEQFF TGTGCCAGCAGTCTCGAGACAGGGGTAAATGAGCAGTTCTTC
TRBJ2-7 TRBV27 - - CASSPLIADYYEQYF TGTGCCAGCAGTCCCCTGATCGCGGATTACTACGAGCAGTACTTC
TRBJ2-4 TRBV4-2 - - CASSQEPRGKNIQYF TGTGCCAGCAGCCAAGAACCTAGGGGGAAGAACATTCAGTACTTC
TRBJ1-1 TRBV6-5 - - CASSPNLGQNTEAFF TGTGCCAGCAGTCCAAACCTGGGACAGAACACTGAAGCTTTCTTT
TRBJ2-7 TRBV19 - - CASSIVRGKEQYF TGTGCCAGTAGTATTGTCAGGGGTAAAGAGCAGTACTTC
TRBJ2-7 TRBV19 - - CASSPGGQGYEQYF TGTGCCAGTAGCCCCGGCGGGCAGGGGTACGAGCAGTACTTC
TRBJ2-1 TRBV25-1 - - CASSVKLALLYNEQFF TGTGCCAGCAGTGTTAAGTTGGCCCTTCTTTACAATGAGCAGTTCTTC
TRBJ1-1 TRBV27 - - CASSLQGGNTEAFF TGTGCCAGCAGTCTCCAGGGTGGGAACACTGAAGCTTTCTTT
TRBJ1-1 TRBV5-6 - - CASREAGQTTEAFF TGTGCCAGCAGAGAAGCTGGACAGACCACTGAAGCTTTCTTT
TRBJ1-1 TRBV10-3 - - CAISDRVAGARNTEAFF TGTGCCATCAGTGATCGGGTGGCAGGGGCGAGAAACACTGAAGCTTTCTTT
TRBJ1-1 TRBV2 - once CATGRSNTEAFF TGTGCCACGGGGAGAAGTAACACTGAAGCTTTCTTT
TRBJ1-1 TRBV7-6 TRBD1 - CASSSQGRNTEAFF TGTGCCAGCAGCTCACAGGGGCGGAACACTGAAGCTTTCTTT
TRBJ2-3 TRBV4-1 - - CASSQGGLADTQYF TGCGCCAGCAGCCAAGGCGGACTGGCAGATACGCAGTATTTT
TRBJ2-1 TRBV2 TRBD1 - CASSRDRGHDEQFF TGTGCCAGCAGCAGGGACAGGGGGCATGATGAGCAGTTCTTC
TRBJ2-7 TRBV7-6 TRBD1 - CASSASGTGEWEYF TGTGCCAGCAGCGCCTCCGGGACAGGGGAATGGGAGTACTTC
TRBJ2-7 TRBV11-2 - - CASSDPGHDTYEQYF TGTGCCAGCTCCGATCCGGGACATGATACCTACGAGCAGTACTTC
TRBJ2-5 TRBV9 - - CASSAMGPYQETQYF TGTGCCAGCAGCGCTATGGGGCCGTACCAAGAGACCCAGTACTTC
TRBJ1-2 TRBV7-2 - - CASSPDSDFNYGYTF TGTGCCAGCAGCCCGGACAGCGATTTTAACTATGGCTACACCTTC
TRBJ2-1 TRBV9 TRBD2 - CASSSTSGAYNEQFF TGTGCCAGCAGTTCCACTAGCGGGGCCTACAATGAGCAGTTCTTC